Below are 8 T cell receptor beta chains sequenced from a single sample in a study of shared clonotypes between healthy human individuals. The table came from immunoSEQ multiplex PCR; TCRdb's copy has only in-frame clones and leaves some out. The profile shows around 550,000 clones, 90% to 95% of them singletons. Naive CD8 populations comprised CD45RO-negative cells positively selected for CCR7, excluding terminally differentiated effector memory CD45RA+ cells. Material: naive CD8+ T cells sorted from blood. The source of these receptors is a woman in her 30s in good health.

J is TRBJ1-5 and V is TRBV5-8; no clear D gene. Germline values: CDR1 SGHTS, CDR2 YDEGEE. Between the trimmed V and J ends, which lost 0 bases and 0 bases, there was a span of 13 bases. The CDR3 is 17 residues long. CDR3: CASSLDPSTYSNQPQHF. CDR3 sequence (DNA): TGTGCCAGCAGCTTGGATCCATCCACTTATAGCAATCAGCCCCAGCATTTT.

The chain combines TRBV2 with TRBJ2-5; 8 nucleotides line up with TRBD2. The germline V gene has CDR1 SNHLY and CDR2 FYNNEI. The CDR3 is 16 amino acids. V gave up 1 base and J gave up 1 base; unmatched junction bases: 5. DNA for the CDR3: TGTGCCAGCAGTGAAGGGTTCGGGGGGGGCCAAGAGACCCAGTACTTC. It is translated as CASSEGFGGGQETQYF.

This clone was counted a single time. The V call is TRBV14, the J call TRBJ2-2, with a possible D match to TRBD2 (5 bases). The length of the CDR3 is 15 residues. The germline V gene has CDR1 SGHDN and CDR2 FVKESK. V was cut by 1 base and J by 4 bases, with 10 bases left in between. CDR3 in amino acids: CASSQVIGVTGELFF. The CDR3 DNA follows: TGTGCCAGCAGCCAAGTGATCGGGGTCACCGGGGAGCTGTTTTTT.

This clone occurred once. The rearrangement links TRBV28 to TRBJ1-5; D call uncertain. The V gene lost 3 bases and the J gene lost 3 bases, with 9 bases spanning the gap. The CDR3 has 14 amino acids. In germline, CDR1 is MDHEN, CDR2 SYDVKM. The CDR3 loop is CASSFNWDNQPQHF. CDR3 in DNA: TGTGCCAGCAGTTTTAACTGGGACAATCAGCCCCAGCATTTT.

This chain uses TRBV10-3 with TRBJ1-1; TRBD1 matches at 9 bases. The V segment lost 3 bases and the J segment 7 bases; nucleotides outside the gene matches: 9. This CDR3 is 15 amino acids long. The germline V gene encodes CDR1 ENHRY and CDR2 SYGVKD. The CDR3 protein is CAISDPPDRGYEAFF. For the CDR3, the DNA is TGTGCCATCAGTGACCCCCCGGACAGGGGATATGAAGCTTTCTTT.

The chain employs TRBV10-2 and TRBJ2-5; 10 bases line up with TRBD2. Germline V CDR1 and CDR2: WSHSY, SAAADI. This CDR3 region has 16 residues. J was trimmed by 4 bases and V by 2 bases; bases with no gene match: 7. CDR3 region: CASSETLAGVGETQYF. The CDR3 region has the DNA TGCGCCAGCAGTGAGACCCTAGCGGGAGTTGGAGAGACCCAGTACTTC.

V is TRBV4-2 and J is TRBJ1-1; D not certain. CDR1 is LGHNA and CDR2 is YNFKEQ in the germline V gene. The CDR3 runs to 12 residues. V dropped 3 bases and J dropped 0 bases, with 2 bases sitting between them. The CDR3 here is CASSHLNTEAFF. The CDR3 region has the DNA TGTGCCAGCAGCCACTTGAACACTGAAGCTTTCTTT.

V gene TRBV28 combines with J gene TRBJ1-6; no clear D. Deletions cut 5 bases from V and 10 bases from J, with 12 bases between. Germline assignment: CDR1 MDHEN and CDR2 SYDVKM. The CDR3 extends over 13 amino acids. CDR3 DNA sequence: TGTGCCAGCAGTCTCCAGGTGCGCTCACCCCTCCACTTT. Protein: CASSLQVRSPLHF.